A selection of T cell receptor beta chains follows, all from one sample in a study of blood T cells in healthy people across ages. TCRdb re-called the 5' RACE reads with MiXCR, one entry per CDR3 protein. The sample carries about 1.6 million distinct CDR3 sequences, roughly 30% recorded once. Material for sequencing was blood. The receptors were gathered from a woman between 25 and 40 years old in good health. The CDR3 runs from the conserved cysteine through the conserved F or W.

j_call cdr3_length v_call cdr3_aa
TRBJ2-5 15 TRBV7-6 CASSYIEPGQETQYF
TRBJ2-7 13 TRBV7-9 CASSASGPYEQYF
. 14 TRBV11-1 CASSPQRTFYEQYF
TRBJ2-7 19 TRBV27 CASRPPRTGGVSGYYEQYF
TRBJ1-2 15 TRBV7-8 CASSFYPDSGYGYTF
TRBJ1-4 15 TRBV6-4 CASSAQGDGLEKLFF
. 15 TRBV12-5 CASAKGQSSQETQYF
TRBJ2-7 15 TRBV28 CASSLRSGSSYEQYF
TRBJ1-2 14 TRBV20-1 CSASSGQGRNGYTF
. 14 TRBV11-2 CASSLAHRVFEQYF
TRBJ1-1 15 TRBV4-1 CASSQRTGSNTEAFF
TRBJ2-3 16 TRBV12-3/TRBV12-4 CASTLGREVPGDTQYF
TRBJ2-1 13 TRBV7-9 CASSLVQGNEHFF
TRBJ2-1 14 TRBV6-2/TRBV6-3 CAGSYGVPGHEQFF
TRBJ2-3 14 TRBV5-4 CASSQGVDTDTQYF
TRBJ1-1 15 TRBV5-6 CASSEDRGVNTEAFF
TRBJ1-1 13 TRBV5-1 CASSHTVDTEAFF
. 13 TRBV18 CASSPQGPGEQYF
TRBJ2-5 16 TRBV19 CASSMTLRGGGETQYF
TRBJ1-2 12 TRBV30 CAWSRDMNGYTF
TRBJ2-5 13 TRBV7-9 CVSSLNGVETQYF
TRBJ2-3 16 TRBV12-3/TRBV12-4 CASSPLGGFGTDTQYF
TRBJ2-1 14 TRBV20-1 CSARPTSGSYEQFF
TRBJ2-7 16 TRBV6-1 CASTEGTVLPGYEQYF
TRBJ2-1 16 TRBV5-4 CASRSLSGGDSGEQFF
TRBJ2-7 15 TRBV5-4 CASSLVPGPYYEQYF
TRBJ2-7 15 TRBV6-2/TRBV6-3 CAISLRGDSPYEQYF
TRBJ2-7 13 TRBV9 CASSAFQGTEQYF
TRBJ2-3 14 TRBV5-1 CASSTGQGIDTQYF
TRBJ1-2 14 TRBV20-1 CSARDHRGDYGYTF
TRBJ1-5 16 TRBV6-1 CASSELVLQRPQPQHF
. 14 TRBV5-1 CASSLGPGVGEQYF
TRBJ1-1 17 TRBV11-2 CASSFLSGEKGNTEAFF
TRBJ1-1 17 TRBV6-6 CASFRGQGAFVNTEAFF
TRBJ2-2 22 TRBV5-6 CASSLTPLTFRGYRANTGELFF
TRBJ1-1 18 TRBV20-1 CSARDWAGTGGLNTEAFF
TRBJ1-5 16 TRBV27 CASSPRLGLSNQPQHF
TRBJ2-1 14 TRBV7-2 CASSLMRTSGEQFF
TRBJ1-2 15 TRBV5-6 CASSLGQLPTYGYTF
TRBJ2-1 14 TRBV15 CATSRAGSYNEQFF
TRBJ2-7 14 TRBV6-2/TRBV6-3 CASSWGSLSYEQYF
TRBJ1-4 15 TRBV28 CASSLGESSNEKLFF
. 16 TRBV10-2 CASSRLAGRGYNEQYF
TRBJ2-7 13 TRBV20-1 CSAGWEGGYEQYF
TRBJ2-5 15 TRBV5-1 CASSLGRMDSETQYF
TRBJ2-2 13 TRBV28 CASSPGTYGELFF
TRBJ2-5 18 TRBV20-1 CSARDITSGRASRETQYF
TRBJ1-2 14 TRBV30 CAWSVRGAQHGYTF
. 17 TRBV28 CASRRVAGGSYSYEQYF
TRBJ2-7 16 TRBV13 CASSLGRTSGVPEQYF
TRBJ1-2 16 TRBV5-1 CASSPVASRNNYGYTF
TRBJ2-1 15 TRBV7-3 CASSWTSGGVREQFF
TRBJ1-2 11 TRBV7-9 CASSLLRGYTF
TRBJ2-5 13 TRBV14 CASRDSSGVEQYF
TRBJ1-2 12 TRBV19 CASKDPRGGYTF
TRBJ1-2 15 TRBV5-1 CASSYGDRGFYGYTF
TRBJ2-7 15 TRBV25-1 CASSVSGTGNYEQYF
TRBJ2-5 12 TRBV7-2 CASSFGRETQYF
TRBJ2-1 11 TRBV27 CAGSLGQRQFF
TRBJ2-5 18 TRBV5-5 CASSLAASGGAYRETQYF